One and the same sample provided the 30 T cell receptor beta chains below, sequenced in a study of T cells after posttransplantation cyclophosphamide. Busulfan-fludarabine conditioning, marrow transplant, and cyclophosphamide on days +3 and +4 were administered. The assay was immunoSEQ multiplex PCR, and TCRdb's table has in-frame clones only and misses some. The table lists about 6,700 clones, no singletons, with about 5% in the top ten. This sample comprised PBMCs, obtained after an allogeneic stem cell transplant with post-transplant cyclophosphamide. The receptors stem from a male patient aged 30 to 39 who received an allogeneic stem cell transplant from an unrelated donor, was CMV-positive, and had acute and chronic GVHD. Certain T cells may be donor cells from the graft.

This clone was detected many times. The rearrangement joins TRBV19 to TRBJ2-3, with D possibly matching TRBD1 (6 bases). The germline V and J ends were trimmed by 5 bases and 1 base, with 19 bases remaining between them. CDR1 LNHDA and CDR2 SQIVND come from the germline V gene (reference sequence). The CDR3 totals 17 residues. CDR3 in DNA: TGTGCCAGTAGTTCAGGAGGCCGCAGGGGTGGCACAGATACGCAGTATTTT. It yields the protein CASSSGGRRGGTDTQYF.

This clone appeared many times. The J gene is TRBJ2-1, the V gene TRBV4-3; the match to TRBD2 covers 8 bases. This CDR3 comprises 17 residues. V gave up 4 bases and J gave up 2 bases; unmatched junction bases: 10. CDR1 is LGHNA, CDR2 YSLEER, per germline. The DNA for the CDR3 is TGCGCCAGCAGCCGGGATCCGGGGGGGGCAACCTACAATGAGCAGTTCTTC. It is translated as CASSRDPGGATYNEQFF.

This clone was seen at least ten times. The V and J genes are TRBV7-9 and TRBJ2-4, with a possible D match to TRBD1 (6 bases). CDR3 length equals 15 residues. V was trimmed by 4 bases and J by 1 base, leaving 11 bases between them. The germline V gene encodes CDR1 SEHNR and CDR2 FQNEAQ (reference sequence). CDR3 amino acids: CASSSGTIAKNIQYF. The CDR3 DNA reads TGTGCCAGCAGCTCCGGGACAATTGCCAAAAACATTCAGTACTTC. Complete variable domain (other parts from reference TRBV7-9 and TRBJ2-4): DTGVSQNPRHKITKRGQNVTFRCDPISEHNRLYWYRQTLGQGPEFLTYFQNEAQLEKSRLLSDRFSAERPKGSFSTLEIQRTEQGDSAMYLCASSSGTIAKNIQYFGAGTRLSVL.

This clone was counted ten times or more. V gene TRBV29-1 combines with J gene TRBJ2-7, with D tentatively TRBD1 (6 bases). The CDR3 is 14 amino acids. Per germline, CDR1 SQVTM and CDR2 ANQGSEA. With 5 bases removed from V and 4 bases from J, the gap between germline ends came to 18 bases. CDR3: CSVKQGLFPYEQYF. Written as DNA, the CDR3 is TGCAGCGTTAAGCAGGGGCTATTCCCGTACGAGCAGTACTTC.

This clone appeared many times. The DNA for the CDR3 is TGTGCCAGCAGCTTAGCCGTAGGGGAGGGGACTGAAGCTTTCTTT. Translating it yields CASSLAVGEGTEAFF. The chain couples TRBV7-2 to TRBJ1-1, with D possibly TRBD1 on 5 matching bases. CDR1 SGHTA and CDR2 FQGNSA come from the germline V gene. The CDR3 extends over 15 amino acids. V lost 0 bases to trimming and J lost 5 bases, with 13 bases between them.

This clone was counted many times. In nucleotides, the CDR3 is TGTGCCAGCAGCTTAGAATTGAGGGGGCTTCAAGCTTTCTTT. This codes for CASSLELRGLQAFF. The chain couples TRBV7-2 to TRBJ1-1, with 7 bases aligning to TRBD1. The CDR3 sequence is 14 residues long. In germline, CDR1 is SGHTA, CDR2 FQGNSA. Trimming removed 1 base from V and 9 bases from J; junction bases left unmatched: 8.

This clone was recorded at least ten times. The chain uses TRBV2 and TRBJ1-2; a possible D gene is TRBD1 (6 bases). The CDR3 has 14 residues. The germline V and J ends were trimmed by 7 bases and 0 bases, with 12 bases remaining between them. CDR1 and CDR2 from the germline V gene are SNHLY and FYNNEI. The chain's CDR3 is CASNRDRTNYGYTF. The CDR3 nucleotides are TGTGCCAGCAACAGGGACCGGACTAACTATGGCTACACCTTC.

This clone has just a few counts. The rearrangement joins TRBV10-1 to TRBJ2-2; 12 positions match TRBD2. Germline V CDR1 and CDR2: WNHNN, SYGVQD (reference sequence). V shed 7 bases and J 6 bases; nucleotides not matched to a gene: 9. This CDR3 region has 16 residues. The CDR3 spells CASTHRLAGVAGELFF. In DNA form, the CDR3 reads TGCGCCAGCACTCATAGACTAGCGGGAGTAGCCGGGGAGCTGTTTTTT.

The table lists this clone with many counts. The chain recombines TRBV5-4 with TRBJ1-2; D call uncertain. The CDR3 sequence is 15 residues long. CDR1 and CDR2 (germline): SGHNT, YYREEE (reference sequence). Deletions cut 5 bases from V and 3 bases from J, with 17 bases between. CDR3 in amino acids: CASSRSPRGDYGYTF. CDR3 nucleotide sequence: TGTGCCAGCAGTCGAAGTCCGCGGGGAGACTATGGCTACACCTTC.

Judged by abundance, this clone is medium-sized (0.01 to 0.1%). The chain has TRBV5-1 and TRBJ2-3; 11 bases fit TRBD2. Germline V gene lookup returns CDR1 SGHRS and CDR2 YFSETQ. With V trimmed by 2 bases and J by 5 bases, 1 base remained unmatched. CDR3 length: 14 amino acids. The CDR3 sequence: CASSFGLAGDTQYF. The CDR3 region has the DNA TGCGCCAGCAGCTTCGGACTAGCGGGAGATACGCAGTATTTT.

This clone is termed medium-sized. The chain uses TRBV19 and TRBJ2-6, with TRBD1 matching over 8 bases. The CDR3 covers 14 residues. Trimming took 7 bases from V and 5 from J; bases not matched to a gene: 4. Germline V gives CDR1 LNHDA, CDR2 SQIVND (reference sequence). The CDR3 nucleotides read TGTGCCAGTATTAGGACAGGGAGGGCCAACGTCCTGACTTTC. Encoded protein: CASIRTGRANVLTF.

This clone was detected ten times or more. J is TRBJ2-3 and V is TRBV10-3; 12 bases fit TRBD2. Trimming removed 10 bases from V and 3 bases from J; junction bases left unmatched: 20. This CDR3 is 19 amino acids long. CDR1 and CDR2 (germline): ENHRY, SYGVKD. The CDR3 loop is CATGGLAGGQGSRTDTQYF. The CDR3 coding sequence is TGTGCCACCGGGGGGCTAGCGGGGGGGCAGGGGTCTCGAACAGATACGCAGTATTTT.

This clone was recorded many times. The chain has TRBV5-6 and TRBJ2-5; 12 bases align to TRBD2. With V trimmed by 4 bases and J by 0 bases, 4 bases remained unmatched. The CDR3 length is 16 residues. Germline-derived CDR1 and CDR2 are SGHDT and YYEEEE. The CDR3 DNA reads TGTGCCAGCAGCCGCCTAGCGGGAGGGTACCAAGAGACCCAGTACTTC. Translating gives CASSRLAGGYQETQYF.

This clone was seen ten or more times. The chain uses TRBV7-9 and TRBJ2-5; D not certain. Per the germline V gene, CDR1 is SEHNR and CDR2 is FQNEAQ (reference sequence). The CDR3 is made up of 12 amino acids. Between the trimmed V and J ends, which lost 3 bases and 4 bases, there was a span of 6 bases. CDR3 coding DNA: TGTGCCAGCAGCTTGGGCCTAGAGACCCAGTACTTC. Its protein product is CASSLGLETQYF.

This clone was seen ten or more times. The chain employs TRBV19 and TRBJ2-3, with TRBD1 as a possible D gene (6 bases). Germline V gene lookup returns CDR1 LNHDA and CDR2 SQIVND (reference sequence). Trimming stripped 10 bases from V and 0 bases from J, with 14 bases between. The CDR3 runs to 14 residues. The CDR3 coding sequence is TGTGCCACCCGGACAGACGCTAGCACAGATACGCAGTATTTT. Translating gives CATRTDASTDTQYF.

This clone was seen at least ten times. The V call is TRBV10-3, the J call TRBJ2-7, with 10 bases aligning to TRBD2. The CDR3 runs to 18 residues. With 4 bases clipped from V and 7 bases from J, the junction kept 19 bases outside the gene matches. In germline, CDR1 is ENHRY, CDR2 SYGVKD. DNA of the CDR3: TGTGCCATCAGTGTGGCTAGCGGGAGAGAGGGGGGTCGGGGAGAGCAGTACTTC. It codes for CAISVASGREGGRGEQYF.

This clone was seen ten or more times. This sequence joins TRBV5-1 and TRBJ2-3; 8 nucleotides agree with TRBD2. Germline lookup yields CDR1 SGHRS and CDR2 YFSETQ. The CDR3 has 16 amino acids. Trimming at V came to 1 base and at J to 3 bases, leaving 7 bases not matched to a gene. The CDR3 here is CASSLTGGVETDTQYF. CDR3 DNA: TGCGCCAGCAGCTTGACGGGGGGGGTTGAGACAGATACGCAGTATTTT.

This clone is deemed medium-sized. The sample carries other DNA sequences with the same CDR3. The rearrangement links TRBV9 to TRBJ2-7, with D perhaps TRBD2 (7 bases). The CDR3 length is 13 residues. The V end was cut by 4 bases, the J end by 7 bases, with 15 bases between. The germline V gene encodes CDR1 SGDLS and CDR2 YYNGEE. CDR3: CASSPRGAGEQYF. Here the CDR3 DNA reads TGTGCCAGCAGCCCCCGGGGGGCAGGGGAGCAGTACTTC.

In its sample, this clone is medium-sized (0.01 to 0.1%). The chain combines TRBV6-6 with TRBJ2-3; 9 nucleotides line up with TRBD1. Germline trimming cut 4 bases from V and 0 bases from J; bases unmatched to any gene: 5. This CDR3 contains 16 residues. Germline CDR1 reads MNHNY; CDR2 reads SVGAGI (reference sequence). The CDR3 DNA sequence: TGTGCCAGCAGTTTTGGGACAGGGATTAGCACAGATACGCAGTATTTT. Protein: CASSFGTGISTDTQYF.

In its sample, this clone was seen a few times. V gene TRBV5-1 combines with J gene TRBJ2-3; 7 bases fit TRBD1. CDR3 length: 14 residues. Per germline, CDR1 SGHRS and CDR2 YFSETQ. Germline trimming cut 2 bases from V and 2 bases from J; bases unmatched to any gene: 2. CDR3 amino acids: CASSFEGATDTQYF. The CDR3, as DNA: TGCGCCAGCAGCTTTGAGGGGGCCACAGATACGCAGTATTTT. Combining the CDR3 with reference TRBV5-1 and TRBJ2-3 gives the whole variable domain KAGVTQTPRYLIKTRGQQVTLSCSPISGHRSVSWYQQTPGQGLQFLFEYFSETQRNKGNFPGRFSGRQFSNSRSEMNVSTLELGDSALYLCASSFEGATDTQYFGPGTRLTVL.

By sample fraction, this clone is medium-sized (0.01 to 0.1%). The chain recombines TRBV7-2 with TRBJ1-1, with a weak D call TRBD1 (6 bases). The V end lost 4 bases, the J end lost 1 base, and 7 bases lay between the germline ends. CDR1 is SGHTA, CDR2 FQGNSA, per germline. This CDR3 is 13 amino acids long. CDR3 residues: CASSSGQNTEAFF. The DNA for the CDR3 is TGTGCCAGCAGCTCGGGACAGAACACTGAAGCTTTCTTT.

This clone is medium-sized (0.01 to 0.1%) by share. The rearrangement links TRBV25-1 to TRBJ1-2; possible D gene TRBD1, 6 bases. The CDR3 has 13 amino acids. Germline assignment: CDR1 MGHDK and CDR2 SYGVNS. Trimming removed 3 bases from V and 8 bases from J, with 13 bases in between. CDR3 loop: CASSDLGGRGYTF. The CDR3 region has the DNA TGTGCCAGCAGTGATCTGGGGGGGCGCGGCTACACCTTC.

The table lists this clone with many counts. CDR3 region: CASLSDRTSYEQYF. The CDR3 DNA is TGTGCCAGCCTAAGTGACAGGACCTCCTACGAGCAGTACTTC. The chain has TRBV21-1 and TRBJ2-7; the table's D call TRBD1 went unverified against the DNA. TRBV21-1 is assigned pseudogene status. The CDR3 loop spans 14 amino acids.

This clone has ten or more counts. J is TRBJ2-2 and V is TRBV5-4; the D is unclear. Trimming stripped 4 bases from V and 4 bases from J, with 8 bases between. Looked up from germline, CDR1 is SGHNT and CDR2 is YYREEE (reference sequence). There are 13 residues in the CDR3. The CDR3 bases are TGTGCCAGCAGCCCGAAGAGCACCGGGGAGCTGTTTTTT. Amino acids: CASSPKSTGELFF.

This clone was counted between two and nine times. J is TRBJ2-1 and V is TRBV7-2; perhaps TRBD2 as D (6 bases). The CDR3 is 15 residues long. Germline values: CDR1 SGHTA, CDR2 FQGNSA. V lost 1 base and J lost 5, with 12 bases in between. The chain's CDR3 is CASSLGSSAHNEQFF. Here the CDR3 DNA reads TGTGCCAGCAGCTTAGGATCTAGCGCCCACAATGAGCAGTTCTTC.

This clone occurred many times. The CDR3 coding sequence is TGTGCTAGCCGCCGGGACAGGGATAACACCGGGGAGCTGTTTTTT. Its protein product is CASRRDRDNTGELFF. The rearrangement links TRBV7-7 to TRBJ2-2, with 9 bases that match TRBD1. Germline lookup yields CDR1 SSHAT and CDR2 FNYEAQ (reference sequence). CDR3 length equals 15 residues.

This clone was counted many times. The CDR3 DNA is TGTGCCAGCAGCCGACAGGTTGCTCAGCCCCAGCATTTT. This gives the protein CASSRQVAQPQHF. V usage is TRBV6-6 and J usage is TRBJ1-5; TRBD1 might be the D (6 bases). Deletions cut 6 bases from V and 6 bases from J, with 12 bases between. This CDR3 is built from 13 residues. Germline values: CDR1 MNHNY, CDR2 SVGAGI (reference sequence).

This clone was seen ten or more times. The J gene is TRBJ2-1, the V gene TRBV5-1; maybe TRBD2 (6 bases). CDR1 is SGHRS and CDR2 is YFSETQ in the germline V gene. This CDR3 contains 15 residues. Trimming removed 4 bases at V and 8 bases at J, with 19 bases between. The CDR3 coding sequence is TGCGCCAGCAGCATGGGGACTTCTCCGTGGGATGAGCAGTTCTTC. Its translation: CASSMGTSPWDEQFF.

There are many counts of this clone. The chain carries TRBV25-1 and TRBJ2-6; TRBD1 is a possible D gene (6 bases). CDR1 and CDR2 from the germline V gene are MGHDK and SYGVNS. The V gene lost 6 bases and the J gene lost 0 bases, with 15 bases spanning the gap. This CDR3 is 17 amino acids long. The CDR3 bases are TGTGCCAGCAGGAATGCAGGGGATTTCTCTGGGGCCAACGTCCTGACTTTC. Residues: CASRNAGDFSGANVLTF. Combining the CDR3 with reference TRBV25-1 and TRBJ2-6 gives the whole variable domain EADIYQTPRYLVIGTGKKITLECSQTMGHDKMYWYQQDPGMELHLIHYSYGVNSTEKGDLSSESTVSRIRTEHFPLTLESARPSHTSQYLCASRNAGDFSGANVLTFGAGSRLTVL.

By proportion, this clone is medium-sized. V is TRBV7-9 and J is TRBJ2-7, with 9 bases fitting TRBD1. In germline, CDR1 is SEHNR, CDR2 FQNEAQ (reference sequence). J gave up 5 bases and V 2 bases, and 1 base lay outside the gene matches. There are 13 residues in the CDR3. The CDR3: CASSLWTGDEQYF. CDR3 sequence (DNA): TGTGCCAGCAGCTTATGGACAGGGGACGAGCAGTACTTC.